This passage covers 29 T cell receptor beta chains from one sample sequenced in a study of cytomegalovirus exposure and HLA in healthy donors. Primers included in the PCR were 60 Vbeta and 13 Jbeta primers. Assay: immunoSEQ multiplex PCR; the TCRdb copy retains only in-frame clones and omits some. This sample has 150,000 to 200,000 clones, with roughly 78% found just once. The sample taken for sequencing was PBMCs. The receptors shown here come from a man aged 40-55 years in good health and CMV-seropositive.

This clone was observed a handful of times. This chain joins TRBV9 and TRBJ2-3; D remains ambiguous. The germline V and J ends were trimmed by 4 bases and 2 bases, with 8 bases remaining between them. Germline values: CDR1 SGDLS, CDR2 YYNGEE. CDR3 length: 13 amino acids. The CDR3 here is CASSPQVTDTQYF. The CDR3 bases are TGTGCCAGCAGCCCCCAGGTCACAGATACGCAGTATTTT.

The gene calls are TRBV7-6 and TRBJ2-7, with D possibly being TRBD1 (5 bases). Per germline, CDR1 SGHVS and CDR2 FNYEAQ. The length of the CDR3 is 13 residues. The V end lost 5 bases, the J end lost 5 bases, and 13 bases lay between the germline ends. Here the CDR3 reads CASSQKLRDEQYF. DNA for the CDR3: TGTGCCAGCAGCCAAAAACTCAGGGACGAGCAGTACTTC.

The chain recombines TRBV7-2 with TRBJ2-2; the match to TRBD2 covers 7 bases. The junction had 8 bases not matched to a gene; V was cut back by 7 bases and J by 3 bases. CDR1 and CDR2 from the germline V gene are SGHTA and FQGNSA. CDR3 length equals 15 residues. The CDR3 bases are TGTGCCAGCACCGGGGGAGGGACGCACACCGGGGAGCTGTTTTTT. Its protein product is CASTGGGTHTGELFF.

The chain has TRBV27 and TRBJ1-2; D possibly corresponds to TRBD1 (6 bases). The CDR3 consists of 14 residues. Trimming stripped 6 bases from V and 8 bases from J, with 19 bases between. Germline V lookup: CDR1 MNHEY, CDR2 SMNVEV (reference sequence). In DNA, the CDR3 is TGTGCCAGCAGGCCCGGGGGGGGCGGTCGAGGCTACACCTTC. As protein: CASRPGGGGRGYTF.

The chain uses TRBV4-1 and TRBJ1-4; D call uncertain. There are 16 residues in the CDR3. V dropped 0 bases and J dropped 4 bases, with 12 bases sitting between them. Per germline, CDR1 MGHRA and CDR2 YSYEKL. The CDR3, as DNA: TGCGCCAGCAGCCAAGATCGGGGAGAATTTAATGAAAAACTGTTTTTT. Translating gives CASSQDRGEFNEKLFF.

This chain uses TRBV2 with TRBJ2-7; D is perhaps TRBD2 (5 bases). Germline V CDR1 and CDR2: SNHLY, FYNNEI. V lost 6 bases and J lost 7, with 19 bases in between. The CDR3 totals 14 residues. Written as DNA, the CDR3 is TGTGCCAGCAGGATTGGGGAGCTTACGTCGGAGCAGTACTTC. It codes for CASRIGELTSEQYF.

V gene TRBV7-8 combines with J gene TRBJ1-1, with a weak D call TRBD1 (5 bases). The V gene lost 5 bases and the J gene lost 2 bases, with 9 bases spanning the gap. The length of the CDR3 is 13 residues. Germline CDR1 SGHVS, CDR2 FQNEAQ. The CDR3 DNA is TGTGCCAGCAGCCGCGGGACCAACACTGAAGCTTTCTTT. Its translation: CASSRGTNTEAFF.

A remark on this clone: The same CDR3 also results from other DNA sequences found in this sample. The rearrangement joins TRBV9 to TRBJ2-3; D uncertain. Trimming left V 3 bases short and J 2 bases short, with 4 bases between. The CDR3 loop spans 12 amino acids. In germline, CDR1 is SGDLS, CDR2 YYNGEE. The CDR3 spells CASSANTDTQYF. The DNA for the CDR3 is TGTGCCAGCAGCGCCAACACAGATACGCAGTATTTT.

This clone was detected a few times. The J gene is TRBJ1-5, the V gene TRBV19; D perhaps matches TRBD1 (6 bases). Germline loops: CDR1 LNHDA, CDR2 SQIVND (reference sequence). The V gene lost 7 bases and the J gene lost 14 bases, with 27 bases spanning the gap. The CDR3 extends over 15 amino acids. Here the CDR3 reads CASTDSPLGLFRKHF. CDR3 coding DNA: TGTGCCAGTACGGACAGTCCACTAGGTCTATTTCGAAAGCATTTT.

This clone was detected only a few times. The chain employs TRBV27 and TRBJ1-2; tentative D call: TRBD1 (5 bases). Germline CDR1 MNHEY, CDR2 SMNVEV (reference sequence). Deletions cut 5 bases from V and 8 bases from J, with 24 bases between. The CDR3 extends over 16 amino acids. The CDR3 DNA sequence: TGTGCCAGCAGTCCGCACCCGGGACCGGGCGGGGTCGGCTACACCTTC. Encoded protein: CASSPHPGPGGVGYTF.

V gene TRBV7-2 combines with J gene TRBJ2-1; 12 bases map to TRBD2. Germline assignment: CDR1 SGHTA and CDR2 FQGNSA. This CDR3 spans 15 amino acids. V lost 6 bases, J lost 6 bases, and 6 bases stayed unmatched. The DNA of the CDR3 is TGTGCCAGCAGTCCCGGACTAGCGGGGTCCAATGAGCAGTTCTTC. It codes for CASSPGLAGSNEQFF.

This chain links TRBV15 with TRBJ2-1; 10 nucleotides align to TRBD2. CDR3 length: 13 amino acids. With V trimmed by 4 bases and J by 9 bases, 3 bases remained unmatched. Germline V gene data show CDR1 as LNHNV and CDR2 as YYDKDF (reference sequence). CDR3 amino acids: CATSIASGGEQFF. The CDR3 DNA is TGTGCCACCAGCATTGCTAGCGGGGGTGAGCAGTTCTTC. Full variable domain (outside the CDR3, taken from reference TRBV15 and TRBJ2-1): DAMVIQNPRYQVTQFGKPVTLSCSQTLNHNVMYWYQQKSSQAPKLLFHYYDKDFNNEADTPDNFQSRRPNTSFCFLDIRSPGLGDTAMYLCATSIASGGEQFFGPGTRLTVL.

The chain couples TRBV18 to TRBJ1-5; 7 positions agree with TRBD1. Germline values: CDR1 KGHSH, CDR2 LQKENI. Trimming cost V 2 bases and J 5 bases; bases outside gene matches: 6. CDR3 length equals 15 residues. The CDR3: CASSPSSRGDQPQHF. DNA for the CDR3: TGTGCCAGCTCACCATCGTCCAGGGGGGATCAGCCCCAGCATTTT. Filled out from reference TRBV18 and TRBJ1-5, the complete variable domain reads NAGVMQNPRHLVRRRGQEARLRCSPMKGHSHVYWYRQLPEEGLKFMVYLQKENIIDESGMPKERFSAEFPKEGPSILRIQQVVRGDSAAYFCASSPSSRGDQPQHFGDGTRLSIL.

This chain connects TRBV30 to TRBJ1-2, with a weak D call TRBD1 (5 bases). Germline assignment: CDR1 GTSNPN and CDR2 SVGIG (reference sequence). With 1 base removed from V and 5 bases from J, the gap between germline ends came to 14 bases. The CDR3 sequence is 14 residues long. In DNA form, the CDR3 reads TGTGCCTGGAGTGACCCTGGGGGGGAGTATGGCTACACCTTC. It yields the protein CAWSDPGGEYGYTF.

The chain recombines TRBV7-2 with TRBJ2-3; 9 bases agree with TRBD1. Trimming at V came to 5 bases and at J to 2 bases, leaving 5 bases not matched to a gene. The CDR3 covers 15 residues. Germline values: CDR1 SGHTA, CDR2 FQGNSA. The CDR3 DNA is TGTGCCAGCAGCCCGGGACAGGGTAACACAGATACGCAGTATTTT. It yields the protein CASSPGQGNTDTQYF.

This chain links TRBV27 with TRBJ2-3; a weak D match, TRBD1 (5 bases). Germline CDR1 reads MNHEY; CDR2 reads SMNVEV (reference sequence). The CDR3 is made up of 13 amino acids. Trimming cost V 3 bases and J 3 bases, with 7 bases left between them. CDR3 bases: TGTGCCAGCAGTTTTGGGGCAACAGATACGCAGTATTTT. The encoded protein is CASSFGATDTQYF.

This clone was seen a handful of times. V usage is TRBV4-2 and J usage is TRBJ2-1, with TRBD2 identical over 15 bases. The CDR3 runs 17 residues. The germline gives CDR1 LGHNA, CDR2 YNFKEQ. V trimming: 0 bases; J trimming: 7 bases; junction bases outside the gene matches: 4. In DNA form, the CDR3 reads TGTGCCAGCAGCCAAGATCAGGGACTAGCGGGGGGTAATGAGCAGTTCTTC. This encodes CASSQDQGLAGGNEQFF.

This clone occurred once. The V gene is TRBV4-3, the J gene TRBJ2-3; 8 positions agree with TRBD2. This CDR3 is 16 amino acids long. Germline V gene sequence: CDR1 LGHNA, CDR2 YSLEER. Germline trimming cut 4 bases from V and 0 bases from J; bases unmatched to any gene: 6. The CDR3 DNA follows: TGCGCCAGCAGCCGCCTATTAGCGGGGAGCACAGATACGCAGTATTTT. Residues: CASSRLLAGSTDTQYF.

To note about this clone: The germline gene is not matched at one end of the junction; a read error may be the cause. The chain uses TRBV20-1 and TRBJ1-1, with D hard to call. Germline V CDR1 and CDR2: DFQATT, SNEGSKA (reference sequence). The CDR3 length is 11 residues. CDR3 nucleotide sequence: TGCGGTGCCCGGGATTACACTGAAGCTTTCTTT. Translating it yields CGARDYTEAFF.

The rearrangement uses TRBV15 and TRBJ2-7; D may be TRBD2 (6 bases). Trimming removed 0 bases from V and 3 bases from J, with 15 bases in between. Germline CDR1 is LNHNV and CDR2 is YYDKDF (reference sequence). This CDR3 is 16 amino acids long. CDR3 sequence reads: CATSREWGVNGYEQYF. The CDR3 DNA follows: TGTGCCACCAGCAGAGAATGGGGGGTAAATGGCTACGAGCAGTACTTC.

The chain joins TRBV9 to TRBJ1-6; D possibly corresponds to TRBD1 (6 bases). The germline V gene has CDR1 SGDLS and CDR2 YYNGEE. The CDR3 has 15 amino acids. Trimming pared 0 bases from V and 7 bases from J, leaving 11 bases between. In DNA form, the CDR3 reads TGTGCCAGCAGCGTAGAGGACAGTATGAATTCACCCCTCCACTTT. Translation gives CASSVEDSMNSPLHF.

The chain recombines TRBV4-1 with TRBJ2-5, with a possible D match to TRBD1 (6 bases). The end of the DNA fits TRBJ2-7 better, so the J call may be wrong. The CDR3 runs to 15 residues. CDR1 is MGHRA and CDR2 is YSYEKL in the germline V gene. The CDR3 region is CASSRLGDTSYEQYF. CDR3 DNA: TGCGCCAGCAGCAGGTTAGGGGACACCTCCTACGAGCAGTACTTC.

This clone has more than one count but fewer than ten. V is TRBV5-4 and J is TRBJ2-1; 7 nucleotides agree with TRBD2. CDR1 is SGHNT and CDR2 is YYREEE in the germline V gene (reference sequence). The CDR3 sequence is 14 residues long. V gave up 2 bases and J gave up 7 bases; unmatched junction bases: 6. CDR3: CASSFGGTGNEQFF. The CDR3 DNA sequence: TGTGCCAGCAGCTTCGGGGGGACGGGGAATGAGCAGTTCTTC.

This clone was found a few times. The V and J genes are TRBV19 and TRBJ1-2; D ambiguous. Trimming stripped 8 bases from V and 6 bases from J, with 19 bases between. From germline, CDR1 is LNHDA and CDR2 SQIVND (reference sequence). The CDR3 length is 14 residues. The CDR3 bases are TGTGCCAGTTCAATCGGGGAGCCAGTAGATGGCTACACCTTC. It specifies CASSIGEPVDGYTF. The full variable domain, rest sourced from reference TRBV19 and TRBJ1-2, is DGGITQSPKYLFRKEGQNVTLSCEQNLNHDAMYWYRQDPGQGLRLIYYSQIVNDFQKGDIAEGYSVSREKKESFPLTVTSAQKNPTAFYLCASSIGEPVDGYTFGSGTRLTVV.

The chain carries TRBV5-1 and TRBJ2-3; 10 bases fit TRBD1. There are 14 residues in the CDR3. The J segment lost 2 bases and the V segment lost 6 bases, leaving 3 bases of the junction unmatched. Per the germline V gene, CDR1 is SGHRS and CDR2 is YFSETQ. The CDR3: CASTTGGLTDTQYF. CDR3 sequence (DNA): TGCGCCAGCACGACAGGGGGCCTCACAGATACGCAGTATTTT.

The table lists this clone with a few counts. The chain links TRBV5-4 to TRBJ2-1; 9 bases map to TRBD1. V shed 4 bases and J 2 bases; nucleotides not matched to a gene: 16. This CDR3 has 19 residues. CDR1 is SGHNT and CDR2 is YYREEE in the germline V gene (reference sequence). The CDR3 region is CASSRPGQGVSATYNEQFF. The CDR3 DNA follows: TGTGCCAGCAGCAGGCCGGGACAGGGAGTTTCAGCCACCTACAATGAGCAGTTCTTC.

This chain uses TRBV7-6 with TRBJ2-7; perhaps TRBD1 as D (5 bases). V was shortened by 1 base and J by 0 bases, with 10 bases between the two germline ends. Per the germline V gene, CDR1 is SGHVS and CDR2 is FNYEAQ. The length of the CDR3 is 15 residues. CDR3 DNA sequence: TGTGCCAGCAGCTTAGGGCAGGGTACCTCCTACGAGCAGTACTTC. It encodes CASSLGQGTSYEQYF.

V gene TRBV19 combines with J gene TRBJ1-1, with 10 bases identical to TRBD1. Germline V gene lookup returns CDR1 LNHDA and CDR2 SQIVND (reference sequence). This CDR3 is 15 amino acids long. V dropped 5 bases and J dropped 6; count of bases not matched to a gene: 9. The CDR3 is CASSPRTGGKAEAFF. The CDR3 DNA follows: TGTGCCAGTAGTCCCCGGACAGGGGGAAAGGCTGAAGCTTTCTTT. The variable domain in full, with the rest retrieved from reference TRBV19 and TRBJ1-1, is DGGITQSPKYLFRKEGQNVTLSCEQNLNHDAMYWYRQDPGQGLRLIYYSQIVNDFQKGDIAEGYSVSREKKESFPLTVTSAQKNPTAFYLCASSPRTGGKAEAFFGQGTRLTVV.

The V and J genes are TRBV14 and TRBJ1-5; possible D gene TRBD1, 6 bases. The CDR3 has 13 residues. Germline V lookup: CDR1 SGHDN, CDR2 FVKESK. Trimming took 5 bases from V and 10 from J, leaving 15 bases between them. CDR3 region: CASSNRKGDPQHF. Here the CDR3 DNA reads TGTGCCAGCAGCAATCGAAAGGGGGATCCCCAGCATTTT.